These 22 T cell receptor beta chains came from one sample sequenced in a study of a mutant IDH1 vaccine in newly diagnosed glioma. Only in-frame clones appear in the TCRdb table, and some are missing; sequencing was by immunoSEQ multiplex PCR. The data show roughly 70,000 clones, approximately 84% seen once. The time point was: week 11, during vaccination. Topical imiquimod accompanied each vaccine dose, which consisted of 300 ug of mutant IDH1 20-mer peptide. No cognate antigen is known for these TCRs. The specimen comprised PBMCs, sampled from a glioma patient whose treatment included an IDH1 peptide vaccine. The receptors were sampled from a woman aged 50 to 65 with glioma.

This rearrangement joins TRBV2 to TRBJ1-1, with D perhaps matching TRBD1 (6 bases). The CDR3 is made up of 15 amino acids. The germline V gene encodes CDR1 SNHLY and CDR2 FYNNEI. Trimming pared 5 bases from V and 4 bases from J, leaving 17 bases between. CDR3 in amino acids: CASSKPLGARTEAFF. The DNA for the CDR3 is TGTGCCAGCAGTAAGCCTCTGGGGGCGCGCACTGAAGCTTTCTTT.

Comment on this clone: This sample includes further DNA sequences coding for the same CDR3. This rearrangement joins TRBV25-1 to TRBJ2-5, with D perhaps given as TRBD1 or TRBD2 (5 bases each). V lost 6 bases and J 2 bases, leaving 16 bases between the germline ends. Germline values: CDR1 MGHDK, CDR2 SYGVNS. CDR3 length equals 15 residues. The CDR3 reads CASSERQGAQETQYF. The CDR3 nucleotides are TGTGCCAGCAGCGAGCGGCAGGGAGCGCAAGAGACCCAGTACTTC.

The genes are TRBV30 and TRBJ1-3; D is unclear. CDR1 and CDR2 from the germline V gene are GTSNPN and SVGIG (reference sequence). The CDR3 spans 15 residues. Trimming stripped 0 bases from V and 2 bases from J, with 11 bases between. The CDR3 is CAWSVRRGTGNTIYF. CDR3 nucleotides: TGTGCCTGGAGTGTACGGCGGGGAACTGGAAACACCATATATTTT.

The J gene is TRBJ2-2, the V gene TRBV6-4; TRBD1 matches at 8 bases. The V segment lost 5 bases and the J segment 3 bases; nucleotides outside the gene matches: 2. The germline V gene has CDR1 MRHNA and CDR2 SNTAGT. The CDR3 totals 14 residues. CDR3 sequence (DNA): TGTGCCAGCAGTACAGGGGGAGACACCGGGGAGCTGTTTTTT. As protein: CASSTGGDTGELFF.

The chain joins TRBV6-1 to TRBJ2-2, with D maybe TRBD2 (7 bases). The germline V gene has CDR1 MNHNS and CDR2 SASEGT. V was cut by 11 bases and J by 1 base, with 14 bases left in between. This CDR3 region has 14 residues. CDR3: CAGGGLENTGELFF. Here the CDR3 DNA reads TGTGCCGGGGGGGGGCTCGAGAACACCGGGGAGCTGTTTTTT.

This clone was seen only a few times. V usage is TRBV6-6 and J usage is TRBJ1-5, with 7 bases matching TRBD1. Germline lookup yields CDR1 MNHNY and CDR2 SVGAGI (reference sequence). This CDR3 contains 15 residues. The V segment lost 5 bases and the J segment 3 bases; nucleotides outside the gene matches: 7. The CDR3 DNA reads TGTGCCAGCAGTGACCCAGGGACAGTCAATCAGCCCCAGCATTTT. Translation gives CASSDPGTVNQPQHF.

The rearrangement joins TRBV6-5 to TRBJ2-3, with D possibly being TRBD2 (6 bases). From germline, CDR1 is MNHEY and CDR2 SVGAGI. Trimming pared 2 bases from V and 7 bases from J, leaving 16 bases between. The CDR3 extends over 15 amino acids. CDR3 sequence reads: CASSYGTAYSHTQYF. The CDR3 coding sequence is TGTGCCAGCAGTTACGGGACTGCCTACTCCCATACGCAGTATTTT.

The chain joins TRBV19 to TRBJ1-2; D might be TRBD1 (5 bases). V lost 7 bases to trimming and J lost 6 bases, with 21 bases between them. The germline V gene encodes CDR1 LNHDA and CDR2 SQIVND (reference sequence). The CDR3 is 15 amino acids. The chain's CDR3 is CASTPVTRGGHGYTF. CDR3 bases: TGTGCCAGTACCCCTGTCACGAGGGGCGGACATGGCTACACCTTC.

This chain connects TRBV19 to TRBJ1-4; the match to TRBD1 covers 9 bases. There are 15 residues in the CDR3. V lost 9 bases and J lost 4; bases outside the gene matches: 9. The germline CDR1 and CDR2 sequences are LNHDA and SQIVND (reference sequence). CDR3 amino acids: CASRDRASGNEKLFF. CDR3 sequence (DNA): TGTGCCAGCCGGGACAGGGCGAGTGGTAATGAAAAACTGTTTTTT.

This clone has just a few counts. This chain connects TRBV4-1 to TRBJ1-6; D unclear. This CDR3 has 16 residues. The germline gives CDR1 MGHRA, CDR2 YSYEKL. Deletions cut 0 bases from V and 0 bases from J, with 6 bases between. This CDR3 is CASSQEISSYNSPLHF. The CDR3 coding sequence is TGCGCCAGCAGCCAAGAGATTAGCTCCTATAATTCACCCCTCCACTTT.

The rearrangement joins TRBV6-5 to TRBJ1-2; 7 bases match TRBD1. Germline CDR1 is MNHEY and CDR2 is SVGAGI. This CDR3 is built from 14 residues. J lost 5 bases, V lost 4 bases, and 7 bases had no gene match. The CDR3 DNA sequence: TGTGCCAGCAGTTTTGGGGGACAGCCGTATGGCTACACCTTC. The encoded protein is CASSFGGQPYGYTF.

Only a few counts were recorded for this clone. The CDR3 DNA reads TGCGCCAGCAGCCAAGCTTACCGGATGAACACCGGGGAGCTGTTTTTT. It yields the protein CASSQAYRMNTGELFF. V gene TRBV4-1 combines with J gene TRBJ2-2; D not certain. V was pared by 1 base and J by 1 base, with 10 bases between. Germline V gene lookup returns CDR1 MGHRA and CDR2 YSYEKL. The CDR3 totals 16 residues.

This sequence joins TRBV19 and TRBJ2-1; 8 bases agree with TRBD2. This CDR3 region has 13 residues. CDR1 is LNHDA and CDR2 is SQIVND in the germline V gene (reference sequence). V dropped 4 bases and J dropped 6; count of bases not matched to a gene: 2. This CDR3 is CASSSTSGNEQFF. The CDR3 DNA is TGTGCCAGTAGTAGTACTAGCGGCAATGAGCAGTTCTTC.

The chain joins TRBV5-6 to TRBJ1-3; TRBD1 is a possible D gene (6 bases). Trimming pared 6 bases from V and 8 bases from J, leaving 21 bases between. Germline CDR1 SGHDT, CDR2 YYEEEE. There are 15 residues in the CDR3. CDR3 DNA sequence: TGTGCCAGCACCCGGAGGACAGTAGGAGGAGACACCATATATTTT. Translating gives CASTRRTVGGDTIYF.

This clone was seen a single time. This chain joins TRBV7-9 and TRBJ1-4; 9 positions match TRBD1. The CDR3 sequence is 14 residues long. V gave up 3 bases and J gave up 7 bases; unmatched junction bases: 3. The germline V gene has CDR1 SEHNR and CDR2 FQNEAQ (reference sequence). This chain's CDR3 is CASSLGQGAEKLFF. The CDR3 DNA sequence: TGTGCCAGCAGCTTGGGACAGGGAGCTGAAAAACTGTTTTTT.

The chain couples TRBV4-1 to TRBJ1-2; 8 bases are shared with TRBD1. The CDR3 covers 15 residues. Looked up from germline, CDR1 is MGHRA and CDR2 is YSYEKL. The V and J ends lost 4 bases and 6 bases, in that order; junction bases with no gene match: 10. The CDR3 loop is CASSPEADRDDGYTF. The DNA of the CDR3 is TGCGCCAGCAGCCCGGAAGCGGACAGGGACGATGGCTACACCTTC.

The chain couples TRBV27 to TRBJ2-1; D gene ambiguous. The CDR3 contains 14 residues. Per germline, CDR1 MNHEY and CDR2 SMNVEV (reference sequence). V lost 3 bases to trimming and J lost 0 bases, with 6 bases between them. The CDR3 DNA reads TGTGCCAGCAGTTTTACAAGCTCCTACAATGAGCAGTTCTTC. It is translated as CASSFTSSYNEQFF.

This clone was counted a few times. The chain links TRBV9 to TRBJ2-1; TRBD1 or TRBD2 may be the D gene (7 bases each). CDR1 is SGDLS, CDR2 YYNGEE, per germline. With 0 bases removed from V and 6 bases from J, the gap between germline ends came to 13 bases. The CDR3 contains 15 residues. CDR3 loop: CASSVEGQRGNEQFF. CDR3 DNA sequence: TGTGCCAGCAGCGTAGAGGGACAGCGGGGCAATGAGCAGTTCTTC.

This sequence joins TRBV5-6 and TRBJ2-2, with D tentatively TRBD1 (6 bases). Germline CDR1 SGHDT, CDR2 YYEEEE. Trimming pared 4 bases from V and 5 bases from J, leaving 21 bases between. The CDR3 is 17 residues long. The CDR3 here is CASSPSGWGRGTGELFF. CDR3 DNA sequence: TGTGCCAGCAGCCCTAGTGGGTGGGGGCGAGGGACCGGGGAGCTGTTTTTT.

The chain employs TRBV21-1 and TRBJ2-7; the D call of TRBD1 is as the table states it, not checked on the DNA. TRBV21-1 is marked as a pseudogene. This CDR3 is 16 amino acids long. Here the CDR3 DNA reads TGTGCCAGCAGCAAAGAAGGGGTGAGGCAGGGGGAAGAGCAGTACTTC. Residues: CASSKEGVRQGEEQYF.

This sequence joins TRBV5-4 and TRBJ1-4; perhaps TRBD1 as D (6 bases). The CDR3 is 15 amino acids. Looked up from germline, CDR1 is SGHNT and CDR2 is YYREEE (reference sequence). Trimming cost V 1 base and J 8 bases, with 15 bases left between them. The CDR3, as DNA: TGTGCCAGCAGCTTGCATCGGGGGGCATTAGAAAAACTGTTTTTT. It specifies CASSLHRGALEKLFF.

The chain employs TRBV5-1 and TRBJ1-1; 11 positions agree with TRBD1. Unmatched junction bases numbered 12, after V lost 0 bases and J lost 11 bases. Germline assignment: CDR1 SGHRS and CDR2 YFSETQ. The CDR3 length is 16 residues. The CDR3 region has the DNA TGCGCCAGCAGCTTGGGGACAGGGGGCGCAAGGGTTGGGGCTTTCTTT. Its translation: CASSLGTGGARVGAFF.